Here is one T cell receptor (beta chain) with its context. Germline CDR1 and CDR2: LNHDA and SQIVND (reference sequence). The length of the CDR3 is 13 residues. Deletions cut 6 bases from V and 6 bases from J, with 13 bases between. Clones were sequenced by immunoSEQ multiplex PCR, and TCRdb holds only the in-frame ones, with some missing. The sample carries about 150,000 clones, over 85% recorded once. This specimen comes from a study of control samples from healthy donors and cancer patients. The sequence came from a man aged 40-49 years in good health. Sequencing used blood. The chain links TRBV19 to TRBJ2-3; D possibly matches TRBD1 or TRBD2 (7 bases each). The CDR3 here is CASSQGGLDTQYF. CDR3 nucleotides: TGTGCCAGTAGCCAGGGGGGGCTGGATACGCAGTATTTT. Supplemented by reference TRBV19 and TRBJ2-3, the full variable domain reads DGGITQSPKYLFRKEGQNVTLSCEQNLNHDAMYWYRQDPGQGLRLIYYSQIVNDFQKGDIAEGYSVSREKKESFPLTVTSAQKNPTAFYLCASSQGGLDTQYFGPGTRLTVL.